What follows are 24 T cell receptor beta chains derived from one specimen sequenced in a study of blood T cell repertoires in COVID-19. Some clones are missing from TCRdb's copy, which holds only in-frame ones; the method was immunoSEQ multiplex PCR. The sample carries over 200,000 clones, 84% recorded once. The source material was peripheral blood. The receptors were gathered from a man between 50 and 59 years old with active or convalescent COVID-19.

The chain employs TRBV28 and TRBJ1-2, with D possibly matching TRBD1 (5 bases). Germline CDR1 reads MDHEN; CDR2 reads SYDVKM. The CDR3 covers 15 residues. The V end lost 2 bases, the J end lost 8 bases, and 18 bases lay between the germline ends. CDR3 residues: CASSLGGAGGRGYTF. CDR3 sequence (DNA): TGTGCCAGCAGTTTAGGAGGAGCGGGGGGAAGAGGCTACACCTTC.

The J gene is TRBJ2-1, the V gene TRBV2; 8 bases agree with TRBD1. Germline values: CDR1 SNHLY, CDR2 FYNNEI. This CDR3 contains 13 residues. Germline trimming cut 11 bases from V and 2 bases from J; bases unmatched to any gene: 5. CDR3 in amino acids: CAGGQGPYNEQFF. The CDR3, as DNA: TGTGCCGGTGGACAGGGTCCCTACAATGAGCAGTTCTTC. Full variable domain (rest looked up from reference TRBV2 and TRBJ2-1): EPEVTQTPSHQVTQMGQEVILRCVPISNHLYFYWYRQILGQKVEFLVSFYNNEISEKSEIFDDQFSVERPDGSNFTLKIRSTKLEDSAMYFCAGGQGPYNEQFFGPGTRLTVL.

The chain recombines TRBV5-4 with TRBJ2-2; 12 bases are shared with TRBD2. Germline V gene sequence: CDR1 SGHNT, CDR2 YYREEE (reference sequence). The V and J ends lost 4 bases and 2 bases, in that order; junction bases with no gene match: 6. CDR3 length: 17 amino acids. The CDR3 sequence: CASSLLAGGANTGELFF. In DNA form, the CDR3 reads TGTGCCAGCAGCCTACTAGCGGGGGGCGCCAACACCGGGGAGCTGTTTTTT.

V and J are TRBV7-2 and TRBJ2-1, with 10 bases matching TRBD2. Losses at the gene ends were 1 base for V and 8 bases for J; bases not matched to a gene: 5. The CDR3 has 15 residues. Germline V gene lookup returns CDR1 SGHTA and CDR2 FQGNSA. DNA for the CDR3: TGTGCCAGCAGCTTAGTTTTAGCGGGGGGTTATGAGCAGTTCTTC. Encoded protein: CASSLVLAGGYEQFF.

The sample holds one count of this clone. V usage is TRBV19 and J usage is TRBJ1-6; 8 positions match TRBD1. Germline-derived CDR1 and CDR2 are LNHDA and SQIVND (reference sequence). CDR3 length: 15 amino acids. The V gene end was trimmed by 0 bases and the J gene end by 9 bases; junction bases not matched to a gene: 4. This chain's CDR3 is CASSIDNDRGSPLHF. The DNA for the CDR3 is TGTGCCAGTAGTATAGATAACGACAGGGGTTCACCCCTCCACTTT.

The chain has TRBV4-2 and TRBJ2-3; 10 bases are a match to TRBD2. CDR1 and CDR2 from the germline V gene are LGHNA and YNFKEQ. The CDR3 has 19 amino acids. V shed 0 bases, J shed 0 bases, and the junction held 9 bases outside the gene matches. The CDR3 bases are TGTGCCAGCAGCCAAGACGGGCTAGCGGGGGCCTCTAGCACAGATACGCAGTATTTT. Amino acid sequence: CASSQDGLAGASSTDTQYF.

The table lists this clone with a few counts. This chain joins TRBV6-5 and TRBJ1-1; 7 nucleotides match TRBD1. The CDR3 runs to 14 residues. The germline gives CDR1 MNHEY, CDR2 SVGAGI. J lost 8 bases, V lost 7 bases, and 13 bases had no gene match. The DNA for the CDR3 is TGTGCCAGCATACTAGACAGGGTGATCCTCGAAGCTTTCTTT. It encodes CASILDRVILEAFF.

The chain is built from TRBV6-5 and TRBJ1-2, with 8 bases fitting TRBD1. Germline CDR1 MNHEY, CDR2 SVGAGI. V lost 1 base, J lost 9 bases, and 10 bases stayed unmatched. The CDR3 runs 15 residues. This chain's CDR3 is CASSYLDREHGSYTF. CDR3 sequence (DNA): TGTGCCAGCAGTTACTTGGACAGGGAACATGGAAGCTACACCTTC.

The chain uses TRBV7-2 and TRBJ1-2; D not certain. The CDR3 covers 16 residues. Germline CDR1 reads SGHTA; CDR2 reads FQGNSA. V dropped 0 bases and J dropped 6 bases, with 17 bases sitting between them. CDR3 bases: TGTGCCAGCAGCTTAGCACCCACGACACTTGAGCATGGCTACACCTTC. Amino acid sequence: CASSLAPTTLEHGYTF. The full variable domain, in which reference TRBV7-2 and TRBJ1-2 provide the parts outside the CDR3, is GAGVSQSPSNKVTEKGKDVELRCDPISGHTALYWYRQSLGQGLEFLIYFQGNSAPDKSGLPSDRFSAERTGGSVSTLTIQRTQQEDSAVYLCASSLAPTTLEHGYTFGSGTRLTVV.

A few counts support this clone. The rearrangement joins TRBV3-1 (or the pseudogene TRBV3-2) to TRBJ2-7; 8 positions match TRBD1. The CDR3 runs 15 residues. CDR1 is LGHDT, CDR2 YNNKEL, per germline (reference sequence). V was pared by 2 bases and J by 6 bases, with 9 bases of the junction left unmatched. In nucleotides, the CDR3 is TGTGCCAGCAGCCAAAGACCGGACAGGGTGAGCGAGCAGTACTTC. Residues: CASSQRPDRVSEQYF.

This clone was observed once. The chain employs TRBV19 and TRBJ1-2, with a weak D call TRBD1 (5 bases). Germline V CDR1 and CDR2: LNHDA, SQIVND (reference sequence). V shed 10 bases and J shed 2 bases, with 14 bases lying between them. CDR3 length: 13 residues. The CDR3 DNA sequence: TGTGCCACCTATTTAACAGGAAACTATGGCTACACCTTC. Amino acid sequence: CATYLTGNYGYTF.

Only a few counts were recorded for this clone. The chain couples TRBV7-2 to TRBJ2-3, with D tentatively TRBD1 (6 bases). The V and J ends lost 5 bases and 2 bases respectively, with 11 bases between them. The germline gives CDR1 SGHTA, CDR2 FQGNSA. The CDR3 is 14 amino acids. As DNA, the CDR3 is TGTGCCAGCAGCCTCCGGGACACCACAGATACGCAGTATTTT. It is translated as CASSLRDTTDTQYF.

The chain employs TRBV19 and TRBJ1-1; unclear D gene. This CDR3 contains 13 residues. Trimming pared 3 bases from V and 1 base from J, leaving 6 bases between. Germline V gives CDR1 LNHDA, CDR2 SQIVND (reference sequence). The chain's CDR3 is CASSIPGNTEAFF. CDR3 sequence (DNA): TGTGCCAGTAGTATCCCCGGGAACACTGAAGCTTTCTTT. Looking up the rest from reference TRBV19 and TRBJ1-1 gives the full variable domain: DGGITQSPKYLFRKEGQNVTLSCEQNLNHDAMYWYRQDPGQGLRLIYYSQIVNDFQKGDIAEGYSVSREKKESFPLTVTSAQKNPTAFYLCASSIPGNTEAFFGQGTRLTVV.

This clone appeared once. The genes are TRBV5-6 and TRBJ2-7, with 10 bases aligning to TRBD1. J was trimmed by 6 bases and V by 5 bases; bases with no gene match: 5. The CDR3 runs to 13 residues. Germline values: CDR1 SGHDT, CDR2 YYEEEE. The chain's CDR3 is CASRRQGAAEQYF. The CDR3 DNA is TGTGCCAGCAGAAGACAGGGGGCGGCCGAGCAGTACTTC.

The chain employs TRBV6-5 and TRBJ2-7; possible D gene TRBD2, 6 bases. Trimming removed 2 bases at V and 7 bases at J, with 15 bases between. This CDR3 has 14 amino acids. Germline CDR1 is MNHEY and CDR2 is SVGAGI. CDR3 DNA: TGTGCCAGCAGTTACCTTTCGCACCGGGGGGAGCAGTACTTC. This sequence encodes CASSYLSHRGEQYF.

The chain uses TRBV6-6 and TRBJ1-4; D gene ambiguous. The CDR3 is 14 residues long. V was cut by 2 bases and J by 4 bases, with 8 bases left in between. Germline CDR1 reads MNHNY; CDR2 reads SVGAGI (reference sequence). Here the CDR3 reads CASSYAADNEKLFF. The CDR3 nucleotides read TGTGCCAGCAGTTACGCCGCAGATAATGAAAAACTGTTTTTT.

V and J are TRBV18 and TRBJ2-7; 8 bases match TRBD1. V was clipped by 6 bases and J by 3 bases; unmatched bases: 7. The CDR3 is made up of 14 amino acids. Per the germline V gene, CDR1 is KGHSH and CDR2 is LQKENI. The CDR3 sequence: CASSKDREYYEQYF. The CDR3 bases are TGTGCCAGCTCCAAGGACAGGGAGTACTACGAGCAGTACTTC.

This clone appeared a few times. V usage is TRBV29-1 and J usage is TRBJ2-5, with 9 bases identical to TRBD1. Germline V lookup: CDR1 SQVTM, CDR2 ANQGSEA. The CDR3 runs to 14 residues. With V trimmed by 4 bases and J by 5 bases, 8 bases remained unmatched. In DNA form, the CDR3 reads TGCAGCGTTGCAAGGGGGACAGGGTACGAGACCCAGTACTTC. As protein: CSVARGTGYETQYF.

V usage is TRBV7-6 and J usage is TRBJ2-7, with D perhaps matching TRBD2 (5 bases). The CDR3 consists of 14 residues. Trimming shortened V by 1 base and J by 7 bases, and 14 bases separated the two germline ends. Germline CDR1 SGHVS, CDR2 FNYEAQ. The CDR3 sequence: CASSLGGPGKEQYF. Here the CDR3 DNA reads TGTGCCAGCAGCTTAGGAGGGCCGGGGAAAGAGCAGTACTTC.

V gene TRBV18 combines with J gene TRBJ2-3; D is undetermined. There are 14 residues in the CDR3. The germline V gene has CDR1 KGHSH and CDR2 LQKENI. V was pared by 2 bases and J by 2 bases, with 8 bases between. For the CDR3, the DNA is TGTGCCAGCTCACCAGTGGGCCACACAGATACGCAGTATTTT. Its translation is CASSPVGHTDTQYF. The entire variable domain, with the rest obtained from reference TRBV18 and TRBJ2-3, is as follows: NAGVMQNPRHLVRRRGQEARLRCSPMKGHSHVYWYRQLPEEGLKFMVYLQKENIIDESGMPKERFSAEFPKEGPSILRIQQVVRGDSAAYFCASSPVGHTDTQYFGPGTRLTVL.

The chain couples TRBV24-1 to TRBJ2-1, with TRBD1 matching 8 bases. The CDR3 length is 12 residues. Germline V gene sequence: CDR1 KGHDR, CDR2 SFDVKD. V lost 9 bases, J lost 8 bases, and 5 bases stayed unmatched. DNA of the CDR3: TGTGCCACCTCTGACAGGGGACATGAGCAGTTCTTC. This codes for CATSDRGHEQFF.

The V and J genes are TRBV19 and TRBJ1-1; 9 positions agree with TRBD1. This CDR3 is built from 15 residues. The germline gives CDR1 LNHDA, CDR2 SQIVND (reference sequence). V shed 8 bases and J 8 bases; nucleotides not matched to a gene: 15. CDR3 bases: TGTGCCAGTCGGGGGACAGGGCTCCGGGGCGGCGAAGCTTTCTTT. Amino acid sequence: CASRGTGLRGGEAFF.

The chain carries TRBV30 and TRBJ2-3, with D possibly matching TRBD2 (6 bases). The germline CDR1 and CDR2 sequences are GTSNPN and SVGIG (reference sequence). The CDR3 consists of 15 residues. Trimming cost V 3 bases and J 2 bases, with 15 bases left between them. As DNA, the CDR3 is TGTGCCTGGAGGGGGGACTTCCGTTCCACAGATACGCAGTATTTT. Its translation: CAWRGDFRSTDTQYF.

The chain is built from TRBV7-8 and TRBJ2-1; TRBD2 agrees at 8 bases. Germline CDR1 and CDR2: SGHVS and FQNEAQ. Trimming cost V 5 bases and J 6 bases; bases outside gene matches: 6. The CDR3 loop spans 14 amino acids. The CDR3 is CASSTGLAPNEQFF. The CDR3 DNA reads TGTGCCAGCAGCACCGGACTAGCCCCCAATGAGCAGTTCTTC.